Listed below are T cell receptor beta chains from one sample, sequenced in a study of vaccination and CD4 T cells after COVID-19. TCRdb itself ran the PCR reads through MiXCR, one entry per CDR3 protein. The data contain over 7,000 distinct CDR3 sequences, less than 40% of them singletons. What these receptors recognize is not known. Material for sequencing was CD4+ T cells from blood, cultured in vitro. The source of these receptors is a human donor in good health. The CDR3 runs from the conserved cysteine through the conserved F or W. D genes are given only for firm matches. Where a row states a size, it is once, few, many or the class of an expanded clone; other rows omit it.

cdr3_aa | cdr3_nt | v_call | d_call | j_call | clone_size
CASSEFRTGGSQPQHF | TGTGCCAGCAGTGAGTTCCGGACAGGGGGCAGTCAGCCCCAGCATTTT | TRBV6-1 | TRBD1 | TRBJ1-5 | few
CAISSAGGDQPQHF | TGTGCCATCTCGTCAGCGGGGGGTGATCAGCCCCAGCATTTT | TRBV10-3 | NA | TRBJ1-5 | NA
CASRPGQIALEQFF | TGTGCCAGCAGACCGGGACAGATAGCGTTGGAGCAGTTCTTC | TRBV2 | TRBD1 | TRBJ2-1 | NA
CASSPLDRDARGYTF | TGTGCCAGCTCACCGCTGGACAGGGACGCGCGGGGCTACACCTTC | TRBV18 | TRBD1 | TRBJ1-2 | NA
CSASPTGAFDEQYF | TGCAGCGCATCCCCGACAGGGGCATTCGACGAGCAGTACTTC | TRBV29-1 | TRBD1 | TRBJ2-7 | few
CSAYDRVHGYTF | TGCAGTGCTTATGACAGGGTTCATGGCTACACCTTC | TRBV20-1 | TRBD1 | TRBJ1-2 | few
CASSGQTYGYTF | TGTGCCAGCTCGGGACAGACCTATGGCTACACCTTC | TRBV21-1 | NA | TRBJ1-2 | NA
CASFTTRTAGSPLHF | TGTGCTAGTTTTACCACGCGTACGGCTGGGTCACCCCTCCACTTT | TRBV12-3/TRBV12-4 | NA | TRBJ1-6 | NA
CASSDPYQGPGNQPQHF | TGTGCCAGCAGTGACCCTTATCAGGGCCCGGGGAATCAGCCCCAGCATTTT | TRBV6-1 | NA | TRBJ1-5 | NA
CASSPGTGGSYYEQYF | TGTGCCAGCAGCCCCGGGACAGGGGGGTCGTACTACGAGCAGTACTTC | TRBV7-9 | TRBD1 | TRBJ2-7 | NA
CASSFDSGSEQFF | TGTGCCAGCAGCTTTGACTCCGGGAGTGAGCAGTTCTTC | TRBV7-9 | NA | TRBJ2-1 | NA
CASSIAAGSPNEQFF | TGTGCCAGTAGTATAGCGGCAGGGTCCCCCAATGAGCAGTTCTTC | TRBV19 | NA | TRBJ2-1 | NA
CASSLGESNYGYTF | TGTGCCAGCAGCTTAGGGGAATCCAACTATGGCTACACCTTC | TRBV7-9 | NA | TRBJ1-2 | few
CAWSVGTYNQPQHF | TGTGCCTGGAGTGTTGGGACGTACAATCAGCCCCAGCATTTT | TRBV30 | NA | TRBJ1-5 | NA
CSATPLQGAKFRYGYTF | TGCAGTGCAACCCCCTTACAGGGGGCGAAGTTTAGGTATGGCTACACCTTC | TRBV20-1 | TRBD1 | TRBJ1-2 | medium-sized
CASIRDTEAFF | TGTGCCAGCATTAGGGACACTGAAGCTTTCTTT | TRBV2 | NA | TRBJ1-1 | few
CASRRASGGGTGELFF | TGTGCCAGCAGGAGAGCTAGCGGGGGAGGCACCGGGGAGCTGTTTTTT | TRBV7-2 | TRBD2 | TRBJ2-2 | large
CASSLELLNSPLHF | TGTGCCAGCAGCTTGGAACTACTTAATTCACCCCTCCACTTT | TRBV5-4 | NA | TRBJ1-6 | NA
CASSQGENTEAFF | TGTGCCAGCTCGCAGGGAGAGAACACTGAAGCTTTCTTT | TRBV2 | NA | TRBJ1-1 | NA
CSAPGTGEAEAFF | TGCAGTGCCCCAGGGACAGGGGAGGCTGAAGCTTTCTTT | TRBV20-1 | TRBD1 | TRBJ1-1 | few
CASSFTVPGEGTEAFF | TGCGCCAGCAGCTTTACAGTCCCCGGGGAGGGCACTGAAGCTTTCTTT | TRBV5-1 | NA | TRBJ1-1 | large
CASSFGDVVDTQYF | TGTGCCAGCAGCTTCGGTGACGTCGTAGATACGCAGTATTTT | TRBV7-8 | NA | TRBJ2-3 | few
CAISSGGAAETQYF | TGTGCCATCAGTTCCGGGGGGGCCGCAGAGACCCAGTACTTC | TRBV10-3 | TRBD2 | TRBJ2-5 | few
CASSRDRAAENTEAFF | TGCGCCAGCAGCCGGGACAGGGCGGCTGAGAACACTGAAGCTTTCTTT | TRBV5-1 | TRBD1 | TRBJ1-1 | NA
CASSEEAGGYNEQFF | TGTGCCAGCAGTGAAGAAGCGGGGGGATACAATGAGCAGTTCTTC | TRBV6-1 | TRBD2 | TRBJ2-1 | few
CASSGSRDSAGEQYF | TGTGCCAGTAGTGGGTCCCGGGACAGCGCCGGCGAGCAGTACTTC | TRBV19 | TRBD1 | TRBJ2-7 | NA
CSATRDGRTGELFF | TGCAGTGCCACACGGGACGGTCGAACCGGGGAGCTGTTTTTT | TRBV20-1 | NA | TRBJ2-2 | NA